This TCR beta chain emerged from a study of blood T cells in healthy people across ages (dated by TCRdb to between 2015 and 2017). Context from the whole study: Template switching captured roughly one uniquely barcoded TCR beta cDNA molecule per two T cells in model experiments. Donors were grouped into four age groups: young (average roughly 16 years), middle-aged (39), aged (around 62) and long-lived (around 80). To avoid experimental bias, donors of different ages were spread randomly across the sequencing lanes. Age-related changes in TCR beta repertoire diversity were measured in the study by deep sequencing normalized with unique cDNA molecular identifiers. Using the same blood draw, the study looked at two additional independent replicas of 1 million unique cDNA reads for two donors, one aged 18 to 30 and the other aged 80 or older. The paper as a whole reports these results and caveats: Observed TCR beta diversity correlated strongly with the percentage of naive T cells measured by flow cytometry. Observed TCR beta diversity per million T cells fell roughly linearly with age, and a significant reduction was already apparent by age roughly 40. Total diversity estimates from one million sequenced T cells were considered lower bounds and underestimates. Compared with the aged group, the long-lived group had more naive CD4+ T cells, fewer expanded clones and increased TCR diversity, suggesting age selection. Bulk unsorted PBMC profiling prevented conclusive comparison of naive and antigen-experienced compartments. Donor CMV infection status was unknown, potentially confounding age-related changes in expanded clonotypes.

Receptor amplification or capture employed 5' RACE. Sequenced using an Illumina HiSeq 2500. A second PCR of about 6 to 11 cycles was run with a J-beta primer mix and a sample-barcoded 5' primer. A template-switch 5' adaptor carrying 12 random nucleotides introduced a unique molecular identifier onto each TCR beta cDNA molecule. At least 2.5 million CDR3-containing paired-end reads were obtained from each sample. The Mint cDNA synthesis kit, primed by a TRBC-specific oligonucleotide, was used to synthesize first-strand cDNA from all RNA. Following uracil-DNA glycosylase treatment, a first 18-cycle PCR with universal primers M1SS and BC2_uni_R was performed on all cDNA. As for how the authors treated the data: For normalization, 1 million high-quality reads were randomly selected from each sample, with every read carrying a distinct molecular identifier. Instead of being binned into consensus sequences, reads with shared molecular identifiers were discarded. MiTCR, run with a Q25 quality threshold and the strictest error-elimination algorithm, handled CDR3 identification, clonotype clustering and error correction. A nonparametric unseen species model with Euler transformation was used to estimate lower-bound total TCR beta diversity. TCRdb redid the processing of the public reads, applying fastp at Q25 and MiXCR, and retained in-frame beta chains. Rows matching on CDR3 protein sequence are summarized as one entry with the most common DNA and genes. These V and J calls derive from TCRdb rather than the authors' analysis. The sample has approximately 320,000 distinct CDR3 sequences on record, 27% of them singletons. The ten top clones hold around 30% of the sample.

In the case of this clonotype: Its antigen remains undetermined. Base qualities are missing; no much larger clone stands one base away.

From cysteine to phenylalanine, the CDR3 is 15 amino acids long. The kept DNA is CDR3 alone, 45 bases in frame from the first base. V is pruned by 1 base and J by 8 bases, leaving 7 bases of the junction without a gene match. Systemically healthy Caucasian individuals from Russia, 39 in total and aged roughly 6 to 100 years, were included as donors. Ten milliliters of peripheral blood were drawn from each donor into EDTA-treated Vacutainer tubes. Ficoll-Paque density-gradient centrifugation was used to isolate PBMCs, with at least 7 million per sample. Trizol reagent was used to extract total RNA from PBMCs, with at least 6 micrograms per sample. The percentages of naive CD45RAhigh/CD27high T cells were determined by flow cytometry on a PBMC aliquot from every donor.

The chain was built from TRBV12-3 or TRBV12-4 and TRBJ1-4; 7 bases in the junction line up with TRBD1. The source of this sequence is a woman in her 70s in good health. Sample: blood. The CDR3 protein sequence reads: CASSLVTGREEKLFF. The nucleotides read TGTGCCAGCAGTTTAGTGACAGGGCGGGAAGAAAAACTGTTTTTT.